This paragraph reports one TCR beta chain. The target antigen is unknown. The CDR3 spans 14 residues. Looked up from germline, CDR1 is MNHNY and CDR2 is SVGAGI (reference sequence). V lost 6 bases to trimming and J lost 1 base, with 12 bases between them. The entry originates in a study of post-analysis software for immune sequencing data. Study-level background: Multiple sclerosis in the patients followed relapsing-remitting, secondary progressive and progressive-relapsing courses. General study points: Higher frequency in patients than in controls was seen for roughly 5 TRBV segments, with TRBV5-6, TRBV5-1 and TRBV20-1 among them. With F measure, samples from one preparation batch clustered together strongly. Controls' normalized Chao1 diversity significantly exceeded that of multiple sclerosis patients.

Unique molecular identifiers had been added to the TCR beta cDNA libraries. The T cell input of roughly 0.85 to 11 million gave about half a million cDNA molecules. One entry per CDR3 protein, called by TCRdb with MiXCR from the PCR reads. Here the sample spans about 820,000 distinct CDR3 sequences, roughly 50% being singletons. The clonotype was recovered from a girl aged 10 to 17 with multiple sclerosis. Sample: blood. The chain combines TRBV6-6 with TRBJ1-1; D is perhaps TRBD1 (6 bases). The CDR3, as DNA: TGTGCCAGCAGGGGAGGACAGCAGAACACTGAAGCTTTCTTT. Its translation is CASRGGQQNTEAFF.